These T cell receptor beta chains were read from a single sample in a study of blood T cell repertoires in COVID-19. Generated by immunoSEQ multiplex PCR, the TCRdb table keeps only in-frame clones and is missing some. The profile shows more than 85,000 clones, just under 90% of them singletons. Sequencing was performed on peripheral blood. These receptors originate from a human donor in a cohort sampled during active COVID-19. CDR3s include the opening cysteine and the closing phenylalanine or tryptophan. A D gene is named only where the DNA matches it firmly. Rows may omit the clone size; those that give it use once, few, many or a size class.

cdr3_aa | cdr3_nt | j_call | clone_size | d_call | v_call
CASSYGQSNQPQHF | TGTGCCAGCAGTTACGGGCAGTCTAATCAGCCCCAGCATTTT | TRBJ1-5 | - | - | TRBV6-5
CASSRDSSGANVLTF | TGTGCCAGCAGTCGGGACAGTTCTGGGGCCAACGTCCTGACTTTC | TRBJ2-6 | - | TRBD1 | TRBV6-5
CASSHQGQFNQPQHF | TGTGCCAGTAGTCACCAAGGACAGTTTAATCAGCCCCAGCATTTT | TRBJ1-5 | - | - | TRBV19
CASSRWGGLATDTQYF | TGCGCCAGCAGCCGGTGGGGGGGGCTGGCGACAGATACGCAGTATTTT | TRBJ2-3 | - | - | TRBV4-1
CASSIPTGTGLSHEQYF | TGTGCCAGTAGTATACCAACCGGGACAGGGCTTTCCCACGAGCAGTACTTC | TRBJ2-7 | - | TRBD1 | TRBV19
CASSPAITNSPLHF | TGTGCCAGTAGTCCCGCTATTACGAATTCACCCCTCCACTTT | TRBJ1-6 | - | - | TRBV19
CASSLTGSYEQYF | TGTGCCAGCAGTCTGACAGGGTCCTACGAGCAGTACTTC | TRBJ2-7 | - | TRBD1 | TRBV27
CASSWGGSQETQYF | TGTGCCAGCAGTTGGGGCGGATCCCAAGAGACCCAGTACTTC | TRBJ2-5 | once | - | TRBV6-5
CASSVGGGTRDYEQYF | TGTGCCAGCAGCGTAGGAGGCGGGACTAGAGATTACGAGCAGTACTTC | TRBJ2-7 | - | TRBD2 | TRBV9
CASSQVLTQGYEQYF | TGTGCCAGCAGCCAAGTACTAACACAGGGCTACGAGCAGTACTTC | TRBJ2-7 | - | - | TRBV3-1/TRBV3-2
CASSRGQGREKLFF | TGCGCCAGCAGCCGGGGACAGGGTCGAGAAAAACTGTTTTTT | TRBJ1-4 | - | TRBD1 | TRBV5-1
CASSKGGSYEQYF | TGTGCCAGCAGCAAGGGAGGGTCCTACGAGCAGTACTTC | TRBJ2-7 | - | TRBD2 | TRBV12-3/TRBV12-4
CATSRGTNEKLFF | TGTGCCACCTCGAGGGGGACTAATGAAAAACTGTTTTTT | TRBJ1-4 | few | - | TRBV10-3
CASKLGQARTDTQYF | TGTGCCAGCAAGCTGGGGCAGGCCCGCACAGATACGCAGTATTTT | TRBJ2-3 | - | - | TRBV2
CASSPAGDSGNTIYF | TGTGCCAGCTCACCAGCGGGGGATTCTGGAAACACCATATATTTT | TRBJ1-3 | once | - | TRBV18
CASSIGQGGNQPQHF | TGTGCCAGCAGCATCGGACAGGGGGGGAATCAGCCCCAGCATTTT | TRBJ1-5 | - | TRBD1 | TRBV2
CSVEREKETQYF | TGCAGCGTCGAGCGGGAGAAGGAGACCCAGTACTTC | TRBJ2-5 | - | TRBD2 | TRBV29-1
CASSVLTSLPDNEQFF | TGCGCCAGCAGCGTACTAACTAGTCTTCCCGACAATGAGCAGTTCTTC | TRBJ2-1 | - | - | TRBV5-1
CASSRDGTVNTDTQYF | TGTGCCAGCAGCAGAGACGGGACAGTCAACACAGATACGCAGTATTTT | TRBJ2-3 | - | - | TRBV21-1
CASSGEQGFGQPQHF | TGTGCCAGCAGCGGAGAACAGGGATTCGGTCAGCCCCAGCATTTT | TRBJ1-5 | few | - | TRBV5-5
CAILAGGETQYF | TGTGCCATCTTAGCGGGGGGGGAGACCCAGTACTTC | TRBJ2-5 | - | TRBD2 | TRBV10-3
CASSQDGAGNQPQHF | TGCGCCAGCAGCCAAGATGGGGCCGGGAATCAGCCCCAGCATTTT | TRBJ1-5 | few | - | TRBV4-1
CASSSGGFTEAFF | TGTGCCAGCAGCTCAGGAGGGTTCACTGAAGCTTTCTTT | TRBJ1-1 | - | - | TRBV11-3
CASSRGQPRKEKLFF | TGCGCCAGCAGCCGCGGACAGCCCCGGAAGGAAAAACTGTTTTTT | TRBJ1-4 | once | - | TRBV5-1
CASSLQGGVETQYF | TGTGCCAGCAGTTTACAGGGGGGCGTTGAGACCCAGTACTTC | TRBJ2-5 | - | - | TRBV28
CASSQHQGSQHF | TGTGCCAGCAGCCAACACCAGGGTTCCCAGCATTTT | TRBJ1-5 | - | - | TRBV3-1/TRBV3-2
CASSYSAGSYEQYF | TGTGCCAGCAGTTACTCGGCGGGTTCCTACGAACAGTACTTC | TRBJ2-7 | - | - | TRBV6-5
CASSLLSMAGLNTEAFF | TGTGCCAGCAGTTTGCTGTCAATGGCGGGATTGAACACTGAAGCTTTCTTT | TRBJ1-1 | - | - | TRBV28
CASSLNERGGSYEQYF | TGTGCCAGCAGTCTTAACGAGCGGGGGGGTTCGTACGAGCAGTACTTC | TRBJ2-7 | - | TRBD2 | TRBV7-2
CASRQALLAVSTDTQYF | TGTGCCAGCAGGCAGGCCCTACTAGCGGTTAGCACAGATACGCAGTATTTT | TRBJ2-3 | - | TRBD2 | TRBV27
CASTDGGARNSPLHF | TGTGCCAGCACCGACGGGGGGGCACGGAATTCACCCCTCCACTTT | TRBJ1-6 | - | - | TRBV2
CASSPRTGEYGYTF | TGTGCCAGCTCACCCCGGACTGGGGAGTATGGCTACACCTTC | TRBJ1-2 | - | - | TRBV18
CASSLAPGFGANVLTF | TGCGCCAGCAGCTTGGCCCCAGGCTTTGGGGCCAACGTCCTGACTTTC | TRBJ2-6 | - | - | TRBV5-1
CASSSTGFDEQYF | TGTGCCAGCAGCTCCACAGGGTTTGACGAGCAGTACTTC | TRBJ2-7 | - | - | TRBV7-3
CASSLWGQGNTEAFF | TGTGCCAGCAGTTTATGGGGACAGGGGAACACTGAAGCTTTCTTT | TRBJ1-1 | - | TRBD1 | TRBV27
CASSLARETQYF | TGTGCCAGCAGCTTAGCGCGTGAGACCCAGTACTTC | TRBJ2-5 | - | - | TRBV7-9
CASSPRQGTNTGELFF | TGCGCCAGCAGCCCCCGACAGGGGACCAACACCGGGGAGCTGTTTTTT | TRBJ2-2 | few | TRBD1 | TRBV5-1
CASSLPPLAGGLNEQFF | TGTGCCAGCAGCTTACCCCCTCTAGCGGGGGGGCTGAATGAGCAGTTCTTC | TRBJ2-1 | - | TRBD2 | TRBV7-3
CASSLRRASTEAFF | TGCGCCAGCAGCTTGCGCAGGGCGTCCACTGAAGCTTTCTTT | TRBJ1-1 | - | - | TRBV5-1
CASSKGPQETQYF | TGTGCCAGCAGCAAGGGGCCCCAAGAGACCCAGTACTTC | TRBJ2-5 | - | - | TRBV21-1
CATRADSNEQFF | TGTGCCACCAGAGCGGACAGCAATGAGCAGTTCTTC | TRBJ2-1 | - | - | TRBV24-1
CASSPTGLAGLGPEQFF | TGTGCCAGCAGCCCCACGGGACTAGCGGGGCTGGGGCCTGAGCAGTTCTTC | TRBJ2-1 | - | TRBD2 | TRBV7-8